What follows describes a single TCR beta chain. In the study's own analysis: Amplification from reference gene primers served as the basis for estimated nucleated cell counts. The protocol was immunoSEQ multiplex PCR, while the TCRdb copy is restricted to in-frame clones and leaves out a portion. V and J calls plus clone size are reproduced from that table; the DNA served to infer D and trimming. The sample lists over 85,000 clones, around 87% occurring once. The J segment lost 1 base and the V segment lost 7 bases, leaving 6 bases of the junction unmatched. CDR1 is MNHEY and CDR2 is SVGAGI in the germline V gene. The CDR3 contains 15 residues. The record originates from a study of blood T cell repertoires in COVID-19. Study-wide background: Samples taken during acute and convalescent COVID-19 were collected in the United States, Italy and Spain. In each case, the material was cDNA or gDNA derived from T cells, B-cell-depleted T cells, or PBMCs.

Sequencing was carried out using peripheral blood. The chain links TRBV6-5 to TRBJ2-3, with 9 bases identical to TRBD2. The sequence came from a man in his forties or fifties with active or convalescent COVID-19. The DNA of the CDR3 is TGTGCCAGCACTTTAGCGGGGGAGGGCACAGATACGCAGTATTTT. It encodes CASTLAGEGTDTQYF.